This TCR beta chain was sequenced for a study of blood T cell repertoires in COVID-19. Whole-study context: Samples came from the United States, Italy and Spain, spanning acute and convalescent COVID-19. The cDNA or gDNA used as material had been derived from T cells, B-cell-depleted T cells, or PBMCs.

As processed by the authors: Reference gene primer amplification in the assay estimated nucleated cell counts. Using immunoSEQ multiplex PCR, the repertoire was profiled, and TCRdb retains in-frame clones only, with some absent. V, J and clone size are taken as reported in that table, and D and trimming were inferred from the DNA itself. Of over 200,000 clones in the sample, around 90% were seen once. The clonotype originates from a young man who had recovered from COVID-19. The sample taken for sequencing was PBMCs or T cells enriched from blood (not recorded which).

The CDR3 sequence is CASSLVEGRAFF. The CDR3 DNA reads as TGTGCCAGCAGCTTGGTGGAGGGAAGGGCTTTCTTT. The gene calls are TRBV5-4 and TRBJ1-1; no definite D call. The germline V and J ends were trimmed by 0 bases and 11 bases, with 11 bases remaining between them. The germline V gene encodes CDR1 SGHNT and CDR2 YYREEE (reference sequence). CDR3 length: 12 amino acids.